A selection of T cell receptor beta chains follows, all from one sample in a study of blood T cell repertoires in COVID-19. This table comes from immunoSEQ multiplex PCR, and its TCRdb copy is limited to in-frame clones, with some not included. The data hold a few hundred thousand clones, with about 83% observed a single time. The specimen was PBMCs or T cells enriched from blood (not recorded which). Every receptor here comes from a woman aged 45-59 years who had recovered from COVID-19. The CDR3 runs from the conserved cysteine through the conserved F or W. Each record gives: clone size, V gene, D gene, J gene, CDR3 DNA, CDR3 protein. The D gene is left open where the match is weak. Part of the rows lack a size; the others show once, few, many or a class for expanded clones.

>-|TRBV9|-|TRBJ1-1
TGTGCCAGCAGCGTTCGGTCCACCTTGGACACTGAAGCTTTCTTT
CASSVRSTLDTEAFF
>-|TRBV4-3|-|TRBJ2-2
TGCGCCAGCGGGGGGACCGGGGAGCTGTTTTTT
CASGGTGELFF
>-|TRBV27|TRBD1|TRBJ2-1
TGTGCCAGCAAATGGCAGGGGGCGGGCAATGAGCAGTTCTTC
CASKWQGAGNEQFF
>-|TRBV5-1|-|TRBJ1-4
TGCGCCAGCTCCACGATGGGGGGAGAAAAACTGTTTTTT
CASSTMGGEKLFF
>-|TRBV28|-|TRBJ1-2
TGTGCCAGCAACGTCGGGGGGGCTCTGCTCTATGGCTACACCTTC
CASNVGGALLYGYTF
>few|TRBV5-4|-|TRBJ2-7
TGTGCCAGCAGCTGGCAGGGAGGTTACGAGCAGTACTTC
CASSWQGGYEQYF
>few|TRBV7-9|-|TRBJ1-6
TGTGCCAGCAGTACACAACAGCTCTCCTATAATTCACCCCTCCACTTT
CASSTQQLSYNSPLHF
>-|TRBV18|-|TRBJ1-3
TGTGCCAGCTCACCCCCCGGCTCTGGAAACACCATATATTTT
CASSPPGSGNTIYF
>-|TRBV29-1|-|TRBJ2-2
TGCAGCGCTTCGACAGGGAACACCGGGGAGCTGTTTTTT
CSASTGNTGELFF
>-|TRBV27|-|TRBJ2-5
TGTGCCAGCAGCCCCTCGGCGGGGTACCAAGAGACCCAGTACTTC
CASSPSAGYQETQYF
>-|TRBV5-1|-|TRBJ1-1
TGCGCCAGCAGCCCCGCCGGGGCGGGGATGAACACTGAAGCTTTCTTT
CASSPAGAGMNTEAFF
>-|TRBV21-1|-|TRBJ2-2
TGTGCCAGCCGTACCGGGACAAACGGGGAGCTGTTTTTT
CASRTGTNGELFF
>-|TRBV4-1|-|TRBJ1-1
TGCGCCAGCAGCCAAGAACGGCAGGGAGAAGCTTTCTTT
CASSQERQGEAFF
>-|TRBV4-1|-|TRBJ2-1
TGCGCCAGCAGCCAAGAACGGGACTCTTTAATTTACAATGAGCAGTTCTTC
CASSQERDSLIYNEQFF
>-|TRBV6-5|-|TRBJ1-2
TGTGCAAGTACTAAGGGGCAGGGGTATGGCTACACCTTC
CASTKGQGYGYTF
>-|TRBV4-3|-|TRBJ1-5
TGCGCCAGCAGCCAGGACAGTGGGCAGCCCCAGCATTTT
CASSQDSGQPQHF
>-|TRBV7-9|-|TRBJ2-1
TGTGCCAGCAGCTTAGCTCAGTCAACCTACAATGAGCAGTTCTTC
CASSLAQSTYNEQFF
>once|TRBV5-8|-|TRBJ1-1
TGTGCCAGCAGCTTGGTCGGTGACAGAGAGTTAGAAGCTTTCTTT
CASSLVGDRELEAFF
>-|TRBV28|TRBD1|TRBJ1-1
TGTGCCAGCAATTTGGGGACAGGGGGCGCGACTGAAGCTTTCTTT
CASNLGTGGATEAFF
>-|TRBV6-2/TRBV6-3|-|TRBJ2-7
TGTGCCAGCAGTTTTATCCCCTACGAGCAGTACTTC
CASSFIPYEQYF
>-|TRBV27|TRBD1|TRBJ1-2
TGTGCCAGCAGTCCAAGCTACGGGACAGGGAGTATATGGTATGATCCGAAGCGATATGGCTACACCTTC
CASSPSYGTGSIWYDPKRYGYTF
>-|TRBV19|-|TRBJ1-2
TGTGCCAGTAGTATTAGCTCCTTAGCTAACTATGGCTACACCTTC
CASSISSLANYGYTF
>-|TRBV10-3|-|TRBJ2-7
TGTGCCATCACTGATAGCGGTACCTACGAGCAGTACTTC
CAITDSGTYEQYF
>-|TRBV18|-|TRBJ1-2
TGTGCCAGCTCACCATCTACCGGGGGATCTAACTATGGCTACACCTTC
CASSPSTGGSNYGYTF
>-|TRBV27|-|TRBJ2-3
TGTGCCAGCAGTTTTGAGGGTATAACGCAGTATTTT
CASSFEGITQYF
>-|TRBV3-1/TRBV3-2|TRBD1|TRBJ1-1
TGTGCCAGCAGCCAAAACAGGGGCCCCCAAGGGGGCACTGAAGCTTTCTTT
CASSQNRGPQGGTEAFF
>-|TRBV5-4|TRBD1|TRBJ2-5
TGTGCCAGCAGCTTGGTGGGGACAGAAGAGACCCAGTACTTC
CASSLVGTEETQYF